This T cell receptor (beta chain) was captured by sequencing in a study of blood T cell repertoires in COVID-19. Germline CDR1 is SGHRS and CDR2 is YFSETQ. Losses at the gene ends were 0 bases for V and 4 bases for J; bases not matched to a gene: 0. The CDR3 length is 14 residues. Repertoires were generated with immunoSEQ multiplex PCR, while TCRdb's copy carries only in-frame clones and drops some. The data contain 300,000 to 450,000 clones, about 87% of them singletons. On this clone: Other DNA variants within this sample encode the same CDR3.

The clonotype originates from a young man who had recovered from COVID-19. Sequencing was done on a sample of PBMCs or T cells enriched from blood (not recorded which). V gene TRBV5-1 combines with J gene TRBJ2-3; 9 nucleotides agree with TRBD1. The CDR3: CASSLGQGADTQYF. CDR3 DNA sequence: TGCGCCAGCAGCTTGGGACAGGGGGCAGATACGCAGTATTTT.